Included here is one TCR beta chain sequence, with context. Its antigen is not identified. Trimming left V 1 base short and J 1 base short, with 10 bases between. This CDR3 spans 15 amino acids. Germline CDR1 MDHEN, CDR2 SYDVKM. This sample is part of a study of post-analysis software for immune sequencing data. Study overall: The disease courses covered relapsing-remitting, secondary progressive and progressive-relapsing multiple sclerosis.

Overall study findings and caveats: Compared with controls, patients showed significantly lower normalized Chao1 diversity. Five or six TRBV segments were more frequent in patients than controls; TRBV5-6, TRBV5-1 and TRBV20-1 belonged to this group.

The TCR beta cDNA libraries carried unique molecular identifiers. The authors obtained roughly 0.5 million cDNA molecules from roughly 1.1 to 9.2 million T cells. TCRdb re-derived calls from the PCR reads in MiXCR, one entry per CDR3 protein. The sample has fewer than 850,000 distinct CDR3 sequences, about 27% seen once. Input material: blood. The origin of this receptor is a girl aged 10-17 years with multiple sclerosis. The rearrangement uses TRBV28 and TRBJ1-1; D gene uncertain. CDR3 loop: CASSLSRAPNTEAFF. In DNA form, the CDR3 reads TGTGCCAGCAGTTTATCCCGGGCCCCGAACACTGAAGCTTTCTTT.